This T cell receptor beta chain was observed in a study of cytomegalovirus exposure and HLA in healthy donors. Study results and limitations: When presence/absence was analysed, sequencing depth was taken to be roughly uniform across donors. The study carried out a later analysis of TCR beta sequences. It associated approximately 15,000 of them with specific HLA alleles at a false discovery rate of 0.05. The study listed roughly 160 cytomegalovirus-associated TCR beta chains. Later analysis found that TCR beta chains associated with HLA were more clonally expanded than other, equally common chains.

With respect to this clone: What it binds is unknown. The sample has other DNA sequences that encode this CDR3 too.

Researchers ran the PCR with 60 Vbeta and 13 Jbeta primers. TCRdb's table, derived via immunoSEQ multiplex PCR, lists solely in-frame clones and lacks some. Among about 140,000 clones listed, roughly 80% were seen once. This CDR3 has 12 amino acids. Germline CDR1 and CDR2: SQVTM and ANQGSEA. V shed 5 bases and J shed 0 bases, with 8 bases lying between them. Sequencing input: PBMCs. The source of this sequence is a female donor in good health and CMV-seronegative. V usage is TRBV29-1 and J usage is TRBJ2-7; a weak D match, TRBD1 (6 bases). CDR3 loop: CSVQGSSYEQYF. The CDR3 DNA is TGCAGCGTTCAGGGGTCCTCCTACGAGCAGTACTTC.